The 28 T cell receptor beta chains given below trace back to one sample, sequenced in a study of shared clonotypes between healthy human individuals. Repertoires were generated with immunoSEQ multiplex PCR, while TCRdb's copy carries only in-frame clones and drops some. The sample holds 1 million to 1.2 million clones, 70% to 80% seen once. The sample taken for sequencing was memory CD4+ T cells from PBMCs. The subset here: CD45RA-negative fraction. Receptor source: a man between 18 and 29 years old in good health. Some clones in this sample may be carry-over from other donors' samples.

A remark on this clone: This specimen includes other DNA sequences encoding the same CDR3. V and J are TRBV6-6 and TRBJ1-5; D is undetermined. The V gene's germline CDR1 is MNHNY and CDR2 SVGAGI (reference sequence). The CDR3 extends over 16 amino acids. The V end was cut by 0 bases, the J end by 4 bases, with 13 bases between. CDR3 amino acids: CASSYSRRGGNQPQHF. As DNA, the CDR3 is TGTGCCAGCAGTTACTCGAGGCGGGGTGGGAATCAGCCCCAGCATTTT.

The chain employs TRBV19 and TRBJ2-1; 8 bases align to TRBD2. The CDR3 consists of 13 residues. V gave up 9 bases and J gave up 9 bases; unmatched junction bases: 10. Germline V gene data show CDR1 as LNHDA and CDR2 as SQIVND (reference sequence). This chain's CDR3 is CASHGRVFAEQFF. In nucleotides, the CDR3 is TGTGCCAGCCACGGGAGGGTGTTTGCTGAGCAGTTCTTC.

The chain carries TRBV13 and TRBJ1-5, with a possible D match to TRBD1 (6 bases). V dropped 4 bases and J dropped 10 bases, with 11 bases sitting between them. Germline V gives CDR1 PRHDT, CDR2 FYEKMQ (reference sequence). The CDR3 contains 12 residues. CDR3: CASSSKQGPQHF. CDR3 in DNA: TGTGCCAGCAGCTCCAAACAGGGTCCCCAGCATTTT. The variable domain in full, completed from reference TRBV13 and TRBJ1-5, reads AAGVIQSPRHLIKEKRETATLKCYPIPRHDTVYWYQQGPGQDPQFLISFYEKMQSDKGSIPDRFSAQQFSDYHSELNMSSLELGDSALYFCASSSKQGPQHFGDGTRLSIL.

The sample holds one count of this clone. J is TRBJ2-3 and V is TRBV9, with D tentatively TRBD1 or TRBD2 (5 bases each). Per the germline V gene, CDR1 is SGDLS and CDR2 is YYNGEE. This CDR3 comprises 16 residues. The V end was cut by 3 bases, the J end by 5 bases, with 19 bases between. DNA of the CDR3: TGTGCCAGCAGCGCCCGCCTCGGGACGGGCCTAGATACGCAGTATTTT. Protein sequence: CASSARLGTGLDTQYF.

The chain combines TRBV27 with TRBJ1-1, with a weak D call TRBD1 (5 bases). V was trimmed by 2 bases and J by 5 bases, leaving 12 bases between them. Germline CDR1 is MNHEY and CDR2 is SMNVEV (reference sequence). The CDR3 consists of 14 residues. The CDR3 spells CASSLETGGTEAFF. CDR3 coding DNA: TGTGCCAGCAGTTTAGAAACAGGTGGGACTGAAGCTTTCTTT.

Turning to this clone: Other DNA sequences in the sample encode the same CDR3. The genes are TRBV7-9 and TRBJ2-7; weak D call: TRBD1 (6 bases). Trimming pared 1 base from V and 3 bases from J, leaving 10 bases between. Germline CDR1 SEHNR, CDR2 FQNEAQ (reference sequence). The CDR3 length is 14 residues. CDR3 residues: CASSLGTADYEQYF. The CDR3, as DNA: TGTGCCAGCAGCTTAGGGACAGCGGACTACGAGCAGTACTTC.

The rearrangement uses TRBV30 and TRBJ1-2; 8 nucleotides agree with TRBD1. Germline trimming cut 0 bases from V and 5 bases from J; bases unmatched to any gene: 11. Germline assignment: CDR1 GTSNPN and CDR2 SVGIG (reference sequence). The CDR3 runs 16 residues. The CDR3 DNA is TGTGCCTGGAGTGTCGGGGGACAGGAATTCTGGTATGGCTACACCTTC. Residues: CAWSVGGQEFWYGYTF.

CDR3 sequence: CASSSPLYEQYF. The CDR3 DNA reads as TGTGCCAGCAGCTCGCCACTCTACGAGCAGTACTTC. The V gene is TRBV7-8, the J gene TRBJ2-7; D gene uncertain. Trimming took 4 bases from V and 3 from J, leaving 7 bases between them. The CDR3 covers 12 residues. Germline CDR1 and CDR2: SGHVS and FQNEAQ.

This chain links TRBV10-1 with TRBJ2-3; D remains unclear. Germline lookup yields CDR1 WNHNN and CDR2 SYGVQD (reference sequence). V gave up 3 bases and J gave up 2 bases, with 9 bases separating them. The CDR3 has 14 residues. The CDR3 protein is CASSEGRPTDTQYF. Here the CDR3 DNA reads TGCGCCAGCAGTGAAGGCAGGCCCACAGATACGCAGTATTTT.

The V and J genes are TRBV18 and TRBJ2-3; D is unresolved. Looked up from germline, CDR1 is KGHSH and CDR2 is LQKENI. The ends were cut back, 6 bases at V and 0 bases at J, with 13 bases in the middle. The CDR3 is 15 amino acids. CDR3 amino acids: CASSPNVGSTDTQYF. CDR3 DNA sequence: TGTGCCAGCTCCCCCAACGTTGGCAGCACAGATACGCAGTATTTT.

The chain is built from TRBV6-5 and TRBJ1-2, with 9 bases fitting TRBD1. The V segment lost 5 bases and the J segment 14 bases; nucleotides outside the gene matches: 12. The CDR3 spans 13 residues. CDR1 MNHEY and CDR2 SVGAGI come from the germline V gene. The CDR3 region is CASSDLPGTGRTF. In DNA form, the CDR3 reads TGTGCCAGCAGTGACCTGCCAGGGACAGGGAGAACCTTC.

V gene TRBV10-3 combines with J gene TRBJ2-3; TRBD2 matches 11 bases. The germline V gene encodes CDR1 ENHRY and CDR2 SYGVKD. There are 14 residues in the CDR3. J gave up 6 bases and V 5 bases, and 4 bases lay outside the gene matches. In nucleotides, the CDR3 is TGTGCCATCAGTCCGACTAGCGGGGTGGATACGCAGTATTTT. Its translation: CAISPTSGVDTQYF.

This chain links TRBV7-6 with TRBJ2-2; no reliable D call. This CDR3 contains 15 residues. Trimming shortened V by 1 base and J by 3 bases, and 9 bases separated the two germline ends. CDR1 is SGHVS, CDR2 FNYEAQ, per germline. The CDR3 DNA reads TGTGCCAGCAGCTTAGACAACCTGTACACCGGGGAGCTGTTTTTT. Amino acid sequence: CASSLDNLYTGELFF.

This chain uses TRBV7-2 with TRBJ2-7; a possible D gene is TRBD2 (5 bases). V lost 2 bases and J lost 5, with 16 bases in between. The CDR3 runs 15 residues. From germline, CDR1 is SGHTA and CDR2 FQGNSA. The CDR3 spells CASSLMGIGGDEQYF. The DNA of the CDR3 is TGTGCCAGCAGCTTAATGGGGATTGGAGGCGACGAGCAGTACTTC.

Worth noting for this clone: The sample carries other DNA sequences with the same CDR3. V usage is TRBV6-6 and J usage is TRBJ1-3; 7 positions agree with TRBD1. V was pared by 0 bases and J by 4 bases, with 3 bases of the junction left unmatched. The CDR3 loop spans 15 amino acids. Germline V gives CDR1 MNHNY, CDR2 SVGAGI (reference sequence). CDR3 bases: TGTGCCAGCAGTTACTCGACAGGGTTCGGAAACACCATATATTTT. The encoded protein is CASSYSTGFGNTIYF.

As for this clone: Other DNA sequences in the sample encode the same CDR3. V and J are TRBV7-2 and TRBJ2-3; no clear D. Trimming removed 4 bases at V and 4 bases at J, with 6 bases between. CDR1 and CDR2 from the germline V gene are SGHTA and FQGNSA. The length of the CDR3 is 12 residues. CDR3 loop: CASSSAADTQYF. CDR3 in DNA: TGTGCCAGCAGCTCAGCCGCAGATACGCAGTATTTT.

This rearrangement joins TRBV5-1 to TRBJ2-7, with 8 positions matching TRBD2. V lost 4 bases and J lost 4; bases outside the gene matches: 13. Looked up from germline, CDR1 is SGHRS and CDR2 is YFSETQ. The CDR3 has 16 residues. CDR3 nucleotide sequence: TGCGCCAGCAGCAAACCGGGACTAGGACTCCGATACGAGCAGTACTTC. Translation gives CASSKPGLGLRYEQYF.

This chain links TRBV4-3 with TRBJ2-3; D is undetermined. CDR3 length: 14 residues. V gave up 0 bases and J gave up 6 bases, with 10 bases separating them. CDR1 is LGHNA, CDR2 YSLEER, per germline. CDR3 loop: CASSQDWQTDTQYF. The DNA of the CDR3 is TGCGCCAGCAGCCAAGATTGGCAGACGGATACGCAGTATTTT.

The chain joins TRBV14 to TRBJ2-1; D is undetermined. Germline lookup yields CDR1 SGHDN and CDR2 FVKESK. CDR3 length equals 14 residues. Trimming cost V 5 bases and J 12 bases, with 20 bases left between them. In DNA form, the CDR3 reads TGTGCCAGCAGCGGGTCCCTGATAAGTGGTGGGCAGTTCTTC. Translated, it gives CASSGSLISGGQFF.

The chain links TRBV6-6 to TRBJ1-2, with a tentative D call TRBD1 (5 bases). Trimming stripped 5 bases from V and 6 bases from J, with 10 bases between. The CDR3 length is 12 residues. Germline CDR1 and CDR2: MNHNY and SVGAGI (reference sequence). This CDR3 reads CASSQIRDGYTF. The CDR3 region has the DNA TGTGCCAGCAGTCAAATCAGGGATGGCTACACCTTC.

In its sample, this clone was seen once. A much larger clone differs by one base, so this may be a read error. The same CDR3 is also encoded by other DNA sequences in this sample. The rearrangement uses TRBV28 and TRBJ1-2; D is uncertain. Trimming stripped 0 bases from V and 0 bases from J, with 5 bases between. Germline CDR1 MDHEN, CDR2 SYDVKM. The CDR3 length is 14 residues. DNA of the CDR3: TGTGCCAGCAGTTTATGGCAGGCTAACTATGGCTACACCTTC. Amino acids: CASSLWQANYGYTF.

Of note for this clone: Different DNA sequences within this sample yield the same CDR3. V and J are TRBV5-1 and TRBJ1-1, with D maybe TRBD1 (6 bases). Germline lookup yields CDR1 SGHRS and CDR2 YFSETQ. This CDR3 has 13 amino acids. The V end lost 2 bases, the J end lost 6 bases, and 11 bases lay between the germline ends. The DNA of the CDR3 is TGCGCCAGCAGCTTACAGGGTTTTCCTGAAGCTTTCTTT. Protein product: CASSLQGFPEAFF.

The chain has TRBV20-1 and TRBJ2-5, with 7 bases lining up with TRBD1. From germline, CDR1 is DFQATT and CDR2 SNEGSKA (reference sequence). The trim removed 4 bases at V and 12 bases at J, leaving 5 bases unmatched. There are 10 residues in the CDR3. The CDR3 bases are TGCAGTGCTACCCGAGGGGGCGAGTACTTC. Translated: CSATRGGEYF.

V gene TRBV14 combines with J gene TRBJ2-2, with TRBD2 matching over 7 bases. Trimming removed 0 bases from V and 2 bases from J; junction bases left unmatched: 6. CDR1 SGHDN and CDR2 FVKESK come from the germline V gene. This CDR3 is built from 17 residues. Here the CDR3 DNA reads TGTGCCAGCAGCCAAGATAGTACTAGCGTCAACACCGGGGAGCTGTTTTTT. Translating it yields CASSQDSTSVNTGELFF. Variable domain in full (rest from reference TRBV14 and TRBJ2-2): EAGVTQFPSHSVIEKGQTVTLRCDPISGHDNLYWYRRVMGKEIKFLLHFVKESKQDESGMPNNRFLAERTGGTYSTLKVQPAELEDSGVYFCASSQDSTSVNTGELFFGEGSRLTVL.

J is TRBJ1-1 and V is TRBV2; no clear D gene. The CDR3 covers 13 residues. V was clipped by 5 bases and J by 1 base, with 8 bases between them. Germline loops: CDR1 SNHLY, CDR2 FYNNEI. Written as DNA, the CDR3 is TGTGCCAGCAGTTACATGACGAACACTGAAGCTTTCTTT. Residues: CASSYMTNTEAFF.

Worth noting for this clone: The identical CDR3 is also encoded by other nucleotide sequences in the sample. This rearrangement joins TRBV7-3 to TRBJ2-2; a possible D gene is TRBD2 (5 bases). This CDR3 has 14 residues. Trimming shortened V by 1 base and J by 3 bases, and 6 bases separated the two germline ends. Per the germline V gene, CDR1 is SGHTA and CDR2 is FQGTGA. The CDR3 spells CASSLMRDTGELFF. CDR3 DNA sequence: TGTGCCAGCAGCTTAATGCGGGACACCGGGGAGCTGTTTTTT.

This clone came up a few times. The V and J genes are TRBV6-5 and TRBJ2-1; 10 bases are a match to TRBD2. The CDR3 covers 13 residues. Trimming took 8 bases from V and 2 from J; bases not matched to a gene: 0. CDR1 is MNHEY and CDR2 is SVGAGI in the germline V gene. The CDR3 region is CASGTSAYNEQFF. The CDR3 nucleotides are TGTGCCAGCGGGACTAGCGCCTACAATGAGCAGTTCTTC.

This clone was detected once. The genes are TRBV28 and TRBJ2-7, with TRBD2 matching 7 bases. CDR3 length equals 13 residues. Looked up from germline, CDR1 is MDHEN and CDR2 is SYDVKM. V lost 5 bases and J lost 2; bases outside the gene matches: 3. The CDR3: CASSRAGAYEQYF. The CDR3 DNA sequence: TGTGCCAGCAGTCGGGCGGGAGCCTACGAGCAGTACTTC.